The 24 T cell receptor beta chains below were found in one sample sequenced in a study of T cells after yellow fever vaccination. MiXCR, applied by TCRdb to the 5' RACE reads, yields one record per CDR3 protein. Here the sample spans approximately 450,000 distinct CDR3 sequences, about 19% being singletons. Sequenced material: PBMCs, taken before the yellow fever booster vaccination. Every receptor here comes from a young man who received the YFV17D yellow fever vaccine.

This chain links TRBV12-3 or TRBV12-4 with TRBJ1-3; 7 positions agree with TRBD1. The CDR3 runs 14 residues. The J segment lost 2 bases and the V segment lost 6 bases, leaving 4 bases of the junction unmatched. The CDR3 DNA sequence: TGTGCCAGCAGCCCCACAGGGGCTGGAAACACCATATATTTT. It specifies CASSPTGAGNTIYF.

This chain uses TRBV7-8 with TRBJ2-2; 8 bases align to TRBD1. The CDR3 is 17 residues long. The J segment lost 3 bases and the V segment lost 6 bases, leaving 12 bases of the junction unmatched. Germline values: CDR1 SGHVS, CDR2 FQNEAQ. The CDR3 spells CASSNLGTGGYTGELFF. The CDR3 DNA reads TGTGCCAGCAGTAATCTCGGAACAGGGGGATACACCGGGGAGCTGTTTTTT.

This clonotype was detected ten times or more. The chain employs TRBV7-6 and TRBJ2-3; D remains ambiguous. This CDR3 region has 16 residues. The V end was cut by 2 bases, the J end by 0 bases, with 12 bases between. The germline V gene encodes CDR1 SGHVS and CDR2 FNYEAQ. CDR3 in amino acids: CASSLMGPTSTDTQYF. As DNA, the CDR3 is TGTGCCAGCAGCTTAATGGGCCCCACTAGCACAGATACGCAGTATTTT.

There are a few counts of this clonotype. This rearrangement joins TRBV4-1 to TRBJ2-1, with D possibly TRBD2 on 7 matching bases. CDR3 length: 16 residues. Germline lookup yields CDR1 MGHRA and CDR2 YSYEKL. The V gene lost 4 bases and the J gene lost 0 bases, with 13 bases spanning the gap. The CDR3 protein is CASSLDGGPSYNEQFF. CDR3 bases: TGCGCCAGCAGCCTCGACGGGGGGCCCTCCTACAATGAGCAGTTCTTC.

Only a few counts were recorded for this clonotype. The gene calls are TRBV7-2 and TRBJ2-2, with 8 nucleotides matching TRBD1. CDR1 and CDR2 (germline): SGHTA, FQGNSA. This CDR3 region has 14 residues. Trimming removed 11 bases from V and 3 bases from J; junction bases left unmatched: 8. The CDR3 DNA reads as TGTGCCTACGGAACAGGGGGGTACACCGGGGAGCTGTTTTTT. Translating gives CAYGTGGYTGELFF.

Ten or more counts support this clonotype. The chain carries TRBV12-3 or TRBV12-4 and TRBJ2-1, with 7 positions matching TRBD1. CDR3 length equals 14 residues. J gave up 5 bases and V 6 bases, and 7 bases lay outside the gene matches. For the CDR3, the DNA is TGTGCCAGCAGCACGGGACAGAGGAACAATGAGCAGTTCTTC. This codes for CASSTGQRNNEQFF.

This clonotype was seen a handful of times. The genes are TRBV11-2 and TRBJ2-3; D ambiguous. With 0 bases removed from V and 4 bases from J, the gap between germline ends came to 14 bases. Germline CDR1 reads SGHAT; CDR2 reads FQNNGV. This CDR3 spans 16 amino acids. The CDR3 DNA reads TGTGCCAGCAGCTTAGACCCCGGGTCGGTCTCAGATACGCAGTATTTT. It codes for CASSLDPGSVSDTQYF. Together with reference TRBV11-2 and TRBJ2-3, the CDR3 gives the full variable domain: EAGVAQSPRYKIIEKRQSVAFWCNPISGHATLYWYQQILGQGPKLLIQFQNNGVVDDSQLPKDRFSAERLKGVDSTLKIQPAKLEDSAVYLCASSLDPGSVSDTQYFGPGTRLTVL.

V gene TRBV6-5 combines with J gene TRBJ2-2; 7 bases map to TRBD1. The ends lost 2 bases at V and 0 bases at J; junction bases unmatched: 6. The CDR3 is 17 residues long. CDR1 and CDR2 from the germline V gene are MNHEY and SVGAGI. The CDR3 region has the DNA TGTGCCAGCAGTTACGATAGGACAGGATCGAACACCGGGGAGCTGTTTTTT. Translated, it gives CASSYDRTGSNTGELFF.

The chain joins TRBV7-9 to TRBJ2-1, with D perhaps matching TRBD1 (5 bases). V was clipped by 11 bases and J by 10 bases, with 15 bases between them. This CDR3 has 11 residues. Germline loops: CDR1 SEHNR, CDR2 FQNEAQ (reference sequence). CDR3 protein: CAAGLGREQFF. CDR3 DNA sequence: TGTGCCGCAGGGTTGGGAAGAGAGCAGTTCTTC.

This rearrangement joins TRBV4-1 to TRBJ2-1; no clear D. Germline V lookup: CDR1 MGHRA, CDR2 YSYEKL. V shed 0 bases and J shed 4 bases, with 10 bases lying between them. The CDR3 length is 15 residues. CDR3 nucleotide sequence: TGCGCCAGCAGCCAAGAATCCGCCGGTTACAATGAGCAGTTCTTC. Translating gives CASSQESAGYNEQFF.

This clonotype has a handful of counts. The rearrangement joins TRBV5-5 to TRBJ1-1; possible D gene TRBD1, 5 bases. Germline CDR1 is SGHKS and CDR2 is YYEKEE (reference sequence). V dropped 0 bases and J dropped 10 bases, with 13 bases sitting between them. The CDR3 extends over 13 amino acids. In DNA, the CDR3 is TGTGCCAGCAGCTTGGAATGGGGAGGGGTAGCTTTCTTT. It yields the protein CASSLEWGGVAFF.

This chain joins TRBV15 and TRBJ2-3; 7 bases are shared with TRBD1. J gave up 1 base and V 4 bases, and 5 bases lay outside the gene matches. Germline assignment: CDR1 LNHNV and CDR2 YYDKDF (reference sequence). This CDR3 is 15 amino acids long. The CDR3 is CATSTTGTGTDTQYF. The CDR3 nucleotides are TGTGCCACCAGCACGACGGGGACAGGCACAGATACGCAGTATTTT.

This chain joins TRBV5-1 and TRBJ1-1; D ambiguous. The CDR3 covers 14 residues. The V and J ends lost 0 bases and 1 base respectively, with 7 bases between them. Germline CDR1 and CDR2: SGHRS and YFSETQ. DNA of the CDR3: TGCGCCAGCAGCTTGGAACCCCAGAACACTGAAGCTTTCTTT. Amino acids: CASSLEPQNTEAFF.

This clonotype was recorded a few times. The V gene is TRBV10-1, the J gene TRBJ2-3; D call uncertain. With 4 bases removed from V and 2 bases from J, the gap between germline ends came to 7 bases. CDR1 is WNHNN, CDR2 SYGVQD, per germline (reference sequence). The CDR3 extends over 13 amino acids. The DNA for the CDR3 is TGCGCCAGCAGTGGGCCGTCCACAGATACGCAGTATTTT. Translation: CASSGPSTDTQYF.

This clonotype appeared a few times. The chain carries TRBV7-2 and TRBJ2-1, with 9 nucleotides matching TRBD1. CDR3 length: 16 amino acids. V lost 0 bases to trimming and J lost 5 bases; unmatched junction nucleotides: 5. Germline values: CDR1 SGHTA, CDR2 FQGNSA. CDR3 protein: CASSLARDRVDNEQFF. The CDR3 DNA is TGTGCCAGCAGCTTAGCGCGGGACAGGGTAGACAATGAGCAGTTCTTC.

The chain links TRBV6-5 to TRBJ1-1; D remains unclear. Trimming removed 4 bases from V and 0 bases from J, with 9 bases in between. This CDR3 has 14 amino acids. In germline, CDR1 is MNHEY, CDR2 SVGAGI. CDR3 protein: CASSSRTVNTEAFF. The DNA for the CDR3 is TGTGCCAGCAGTTCGAGGACGGTGAACACTGAAGCTTTCTTT.

This clonotype was observed a few times. This chain's CDR3 is CASTTVPGSGGELFF. DNA of the CDR3: TGCGCCAGCACCACGGTGCCGGGAAGTGGCGGGGAGCTGTTTTTT. The genes are TRBV5-1 and TRBJ2-2, with D possibly TRBD2 on 5 matching bases. Trimming removed 6 bases at V and 7 bases at J, with 19 bases between. Germline V lookup: CDR1 SGHRS, CDR2 YFSETQ. The CDR3 covers 15 residues.

In this sample, this clonotype turned up a few times. The J gene is TRBJ1-1, the V gene TRBV15; no clear D gene. CDR1 is LNHNV, CDR2 YYDKDF, per germline (reference sequence). The CDR3 is 12 residues long. The V gene lost 0 bases and the J gene lost 9 bases, with 8 bases spanning the gap. DNA of the CDR3: TGTGCCACCAGCAGAGATACGGCCCAAGCTTTCTTT. Encoded protein: CATSRDTAQAFF.

This clonotype was counted between two and nine times. V and J are TRBV20-1 and TRBJ2-5; D is perhaps TRBD1 (6 bases). Trimming took off 5 bases at V and 1 base at J, with 17 bases between the two ends. The CDR3 length is 15 residues. Per germline, CDR1 DFQATT and CDR2 SNEGSKA (reference sequence). The CDR3 DNA is TGCAGTGCTCCAGGGGCCACCCTTCTCCAAGAGACCCAGTACTTC. It translates to CSAPGATLLQETQYF.

The rearrangement joins TRBV24-1 to TRBJ2-3, with TRBD2 identical over 10 bases. The CDR3 has 13 residues. Germline CDR1 reads KGHDR; CDR2 reads SFDVKD. The CDR3: CAASGGAEDTQYF. The CDR3 nucleotides read TGTGCAGCAAGCGGGGGGGCCGAGGATACGCAGTATTTT.

This clonotype was counted a few times. This chain connects TRBV6-6 to TRBJ2-7; perhaps D is TRBD1 or TRBD2 (5 bases each). The CDR3 length is 14 residues. The V end was cut by 6 bases, the J end by 6 bases, with 18 bases between. The germline gives CDR1 MNHNY, CDR2 SVGAGI (reference sequence). In DNA, the CDR3 is TGTGCCAGCAGCCAAGCCCCCGGGGCAAGCGAGCAGTACGTC. Encoded protein: CASSQAPGASEQYV.

In its sample, this clonotype was seen a few times. The rearrangement uses TRBV10-2 and TRBJ2-2; the D call may be TRBD1 or TRBD2 (7 bases each). Trimming took 9 bases from V and 7 from J, leaving 24 bases between them. CDR3 length: 16 residues. Germline V gene lookup returns CDR1 WSHSY and CDR2 SAAADI. This CDR3 is CASRPHGEGASGELFF. CDR3 nucleotides: TGCGCCAGTCGACCGCACGGGGAGGGGGCGAGCGGGGAGCTGTTTTTT.

The table lists this clonotype with many counts. The CDR3 sequence is CASSPRDYPRGDGELFF. The CDR3, as DNA: TGTGCCAGCAGCCCTCGGGACTACCCCCGTGGAGACGGGGAGCTGTTTTTT. The V and J genes are TRBV7-2 and TRBJ2-2; 7 bases fit TRBD2. There are 17 residues in the CDR3. Germline V gives CDR1 SGHTA, CDR2 FQGNSA. V shed 5 bases, J shed 7 bases, and the junction held 16 bases outside the gene matches.

In its sample, this clonotype was seen a few times. This rearrangement joins TRBV7-8 to TRBJ2-7; the match to TRBD2 covers 14 bases. The germline CDR1 and CDR2 sequences are SGHVS and FQNEAQ. J gave up 3 bases and V 1 base, and 2 bases lay outside the gene matches. The CDR3 spans 16 residues. The CDR3 spells CASSLGTSGGYYEQYF. The CDR3 DNA reads as TGTGCCAGCAGCTTAGGGACTAGCGGGGGGTACTACGAGCAGTACTTC.